This TCR beta chain is drawn from a study of blood T cell repertoires in COVID-19. Overall study context: Sites across the United States, Italy and Spain contributed samples from acute and convalescent COVID-19.

Repertoires were generated with immunoSEQ multiplex PCR, while TCRdb's copy carries only in-frame clones and drops some. The sample has around 210,000 clones, 88% seen once. The CDR3 runs to 13 residues. The sequenced material came from peripheral blood. This chain links TRBV21-1 with TRBJ1-1; the DNA was not compared with TRBD1, the D call given in the table. TRBV21-1 is a recognized pseudogene. This sequence originates from a man aged 18 to 29 with active or convalescent COVID-19. CDR3 coding DNA: TGTGCCAGCAGCAAAGACAGGGACACTGAAGCTTTCTTT. Protein product: CASSKDRDTEAFF.